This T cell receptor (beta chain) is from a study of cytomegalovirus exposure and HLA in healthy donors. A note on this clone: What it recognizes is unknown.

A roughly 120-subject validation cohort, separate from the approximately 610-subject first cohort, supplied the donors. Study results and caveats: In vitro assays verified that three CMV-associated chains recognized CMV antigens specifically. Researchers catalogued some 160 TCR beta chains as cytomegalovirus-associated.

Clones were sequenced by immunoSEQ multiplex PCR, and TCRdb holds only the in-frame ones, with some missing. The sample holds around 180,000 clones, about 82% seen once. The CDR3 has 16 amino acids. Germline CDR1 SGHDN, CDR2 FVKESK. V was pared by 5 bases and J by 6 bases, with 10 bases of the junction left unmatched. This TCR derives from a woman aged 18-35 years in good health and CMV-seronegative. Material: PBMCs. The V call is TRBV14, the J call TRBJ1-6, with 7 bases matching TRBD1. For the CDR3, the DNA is TGTGCCAGCAGCTTACGACAGGGTCGGGGTAATTCACCCCTCCACTTT. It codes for CASSLRQGRGNSPLHF.